The 27 T cell receptor beta chains presented below share a single source sample, sequenced in a study of human T cells and chemical hapten exposure. Time point meaning: healthy volunteer bleed at 2 weeks. Unseparated into fractions, whole blood served as the source from which total RNA was extracted. TCRdb re-called the RACE reads through MiXCR, storing one row per CDR3 protein. The sample comprises about 130,000 distinct CDR3 sequences, approximately 9.5% of which are singletons, and about 2% rests with the top ten. Material: whole blood. These receptors were collected from a male donor in good health. Some clones in this sample may be carry-over from other donors' samples.

This sequence joins TRBV20-1 and TRBJ1-6, with D perhaps TRBD1 (6 bases). Trimming took 3 bases from V and 9 from J, leaving 15 bases between them. The germline gives CDR1 DFQATT, CDR2 SNEGSKA (reference sequence). CDR3 length: 14 residues. CDR3 loop: CSARGALEGSPLHF. CDR3 nucleotide sequence: TGCAGTGCTAGGGGGGCGCTCGAAGGTTCACCCCTCCACTTT.

This clonotype has just a few counts. J is TRBJ1-1 and V is TRBV12-3 or TRBV12-4; D unclear. V lost 6 bases, J lost 6 bases, and 20 bases lay in between. CDR3 size: 15 residues. CDR3 loop: CASSLSPVDLSEAFF. The CDR3 coding sequence is TGTGCCAGCAGCCTAAGCCCCGTGGATCTCTCTGAAGCTTTCTTT.

The chain couples TRBV12-5 to TRBJ1-6, with 11 bases fitting TRBD1. The CDR3 has 15 residues. The V and J ends lost 6 bases and 13 bases, in that order; junction bases with no gene match: 11. Looked up from germline, CDR1 is LGHNT and CDR2 is FRNRAP. CDR3 region: CASGSPGQGVGPLHF. For the CDR3, the DNA is TGTGCTAGTGGCTCCCCGGGACAGGGGGTTGGTCCCCTCCACTTT.

This clonotype was recorded at least ten times. V gene TRBV11-2 combines with J gene TRBJ1-5, with D hard to call. Germline CDR1 is SGHAT and CDR2 is FQNNGV. V lost 1 base and J lost 2, with 15 bases in between. This CDR3 has 17 residues. In DNA form, the CDR3 reads TGTGCCAGCAGCTTAGGAGAAAACAGCCGGCGCAATCAGCCCCAGCATTTT. Its translation is CASSLGENSRRNQPQHF.

The V and J genes are TRBV5-1 and TRBJ2-7; D gene uncertain. The CDR3 spans 15 residues. CDR1 and CDR2 from the germline V gene are SGHRS and YFSETQ. V lost 4 bases to trimming and J lost 2 bases, with 16 bases between them. In DNA, the CDR3 is TGCGCCAGCAGCCCTGTCGGAAGTCCAACCTACGAGCAGTACTTC. It specifies CASSPVGSPTYEQYF.

The chain uses TRBV7-9 and TRBJ2-4, with D possibly matching TRBD1 (7 bases). Trimming removed 4 bases at V and 0 bases at J, with 25 bases between. The CDR3 extends over 20 amino acids. In germline, CDR1 is SEHNR, CDR2 FQNEAQ (reference sequence). CDR3 in DNA: TGTGCCAGCAGCTCGCCGCCCTCAGCAGGGGGGCTATTAGCCAAAAACATTCAGTACTTC. Translating gives CASSSPPSAGGLLAKNIQYF.

This clonotype was detected only a few times. This chain links TRBV5-1 with TRBJ2-1; no clear D gene. Trimming took off 2 bases at V and 7 bases at J, with 7 bases between the two ends. The CDR3 loop spans 12 amino acids. Germline V gene lookup returns CDR1 SGHRS and CDR2 YFSETQ. CDR3 loop: CASSLTANEQFF. The CDR3 DNA is TGCGCCAGCAGCTTAACAGCGAATGAGCAGTTCTTC. The full variable domain, its missing parts supplied by reference TRBV5-1 and TRBJ2-1, is KAGVTQTPRYLIKTRGQQVTLSCSPISGHRSVSWYQQTPGQGLQFLFEYFSETQRNKGNFPGRFSGRQFSNSRSEMNVSTLELGDSALYLCASSLTANEQFFGPGTRLTVL.

This clonotype was seen many times. The CDR3 DNA follows: TGTGCCAGCAGTTTTAGGGCGGACCAGGGCTACGAGCAGTACTTC. Its translation is CASSFRADQGYEQYF. The chain recombines TRBV12-3 or TRBV12-4 with TRBJ2-7, with D tentatively TRBD1 (5 bases). The CDR3 runs to 15 residues. The germline V and J ends were trimmed by 3 bases and 3 bases, with 15 bases remaining between them.

This clonotype was detected many times. The chain couples TRBV7-8 to TRBJ2-1; a possible D gene is TRBD2 (6 bases). V was cut by 5 bases and J by 4 bases, with 15 bases left in between. The V gene's germline CDR1 is SGHVS and CDR2 FQNEAQ. This CDR3 is 15 amino acids long. This CDR3 is CASSALSAGYNEQFF. CDR3 sequence (DNA): TGTGCCAGCAGCGCTTTGTCGGCGGGGTACAATGAGCAGTTCTTC. Filled out from reference TRBV7-8 and TRBJ2-1, the complete variable domain reads GAGVSQSPRYKVAKRGQDVALRCDPISGHVSLFWYQQALGQGPEFLTYFQNEAQLDKSGLPSDRFFAERPEGSVSTLKIQRTQQEDSAVYLCASSALSAGYNEQFFGPGTRLTVL.

The rearrangement links TRBV4-2 to TRBJ2-1; TRBD2 aligns across 12 bases. CDR3 length: 20 amino acids. Germline V gene sequence: CDR1 LGHNA, CDR2 YNFKEQ. V shed 1 base and J 2 bases; nucleotides not matched to a gene: 12. DNA for the CDR3: TGTGCCAGCAGCCAAGTGCCCCTCTCGACTAGCGGGGGAGCCTACAATGAGCAGTTCTTC. Residues: CASSQVPLSTSGGAYNEQFF.

The CDR3 protein is CASSVGPQRDPYEQYF. The CDR3 DNA follows: TGTGCCAGCAGCGTAGGCCCCCAGCGGGACCCCTACGAGCAGTACTTC. The chain is built from TRBV9 and TRBJ2-7, with 7 bases that match TRBD2. The V gene's germline CDR1 is SGDLS and CDR2 YYNGEE. V was clipped by 0 bases and J by 2 bases; unmatched bases: 8. There are 16 residues in the CDR3.

This clonotype was recorded a few times. J is TRBJ1-2 and V is TRBV6-5, with 7 bases aligning to TRBD1. V dropped 8 bases and J dropped 8; count of bases not matched to a gene: 8. There are 12 residues in the CDR3. Germline loops: CDR1 MNHEY, CDR2 SVGAGI. CDR3 residues: CASGNRGRGYTF. CDR3 nucleotides: TGTGCCAGCGGTAACAGGGGCCGGGGCTACACCTTC.

This clonotype was seen a few times. This rearrangement joins TRBV6-1 to TRBJ2-7; D unclear. The germline gives CDR1 MNHNS, CDR2 SASEGT. This CDR3 contains 14 residues. The germline V and J ends were trimmed by 4 bases and 2 bases, with 12 bases remaining between them. The CDR3 sequence: CASSGAAAPYEQYF. The CDR3 DNA sequence: TGTGCCAGCAGTGGGGCGGCGGCCCCCTACGAGCAGTACTTC.

In its sample, this clonotype was seen many times. J is TRBJ2-4 and V is TRBV4-3; D is possibly TRBD1 or TRBD2 (5 bases each). Deletions cut 0 bases from V and 2 bases from J, with 17 bases between. This CDR3 contains 18 residues. Germline CDR1 is LGHNA and CDR2 is YSLEER. The CDR3 sequence: CASSQDRGEGRTKNIQYF. Written as DNA, the CDR3 is TGCGCCAGCAGCCAAGATAGGGGAGAGGGGCGGACCAAAAACATTCAGTACTTC.

This clonotype was observed many times. V usage is TRBV18 and J usage is TRBJ2-7; 8 positions match TRBD1. Germline CDR1 reads KGHSH; CDR2 reads LQKENI. V shed 4 bases and J 2 bases; nucleotides not matched to a gene: 1. This CDR3 contains 13 residues. The CDR3 DNA reads as TGTGCCAGCTCACAGGACAGGGCCTACGAGCAGTACTTC. Encoded protein: CASSQDRAYEQYF.

This clonotype was detected many times. A read error may account for a junction end that differs from germline. V gene TRBV19 combines with J gene TRBJ2-7; D perhaps matches TRBD1 (5 bases). Per the germline V gene, CDR1 is LNHDA and CDR2 is SQIVND (reference sequence). The length of the CDR3 is 13 residues. The CDR3, as DNA: TGTGCCAGTAGTCACGGCAGGGAAAGCGAGCAGTACTTT. Translating gives CASSHGRESEQYF.

The chain links TRBV29-1 to TRBJ2-1; TRBD1 is a possible D gene (6 bases). The V end was cut by 6 bases, the J end by 8 bases, with 8 bases between. The CDR3 contains 10 residues. The germline V gene has CDR1 SQVTM and CDR2 ANQGSEA. The CDR3 DNA sequence: TGCAGCGTCCACAGGGATGAGCAGTTCTTC. It specifies CSVHRDEQFF.

V is TRBV4-3 and J is TRBJ2-2; TRBD1 might be the D (5 bases). Germline V CDR1 and CDR2: LGHNA, YSLEER. V dropped 2 bases and J dropped 1 base, with 11 bases sitting between them. This CDR3 region has 16 residues. CDR3 protein: CASSQRITGNTGELFF. CDR3 DNA sequence: TGCGCCAGCAGCCAAAGAATAACAGGGAACACCGGGGAGCTGTTTTTT.

This clonotype was counted a few times. The chain uses TRBV3-1 and TRBJ1-1, with 7 bases lining up with TRBD1. Germline CDR1 reads LGHDT; CDR2 reads YNNKEL (reference sequence). The junction had 3 bases not matched to a gene; V was cut back by 1 base and J by 4 bases. This CDR3 contains 14 residues. The CDR3 region is CASSQGQGGTEAFF. The CDR3 nucleotides read TGTGCCAGCAGCCAAGGACAGGGAGGCACTGAAGCTTTCTTT.

This clonotype came up many times. The chain uses TRBV27 and TRBJ1-6; D is unresolved. The germline CDR1 and CDR2 sequences are MNHEY and SMNVEV (reference sequence). This CDR3 has 17 residues. V was pared by 2 bases and J by 0 bases, with 11 bases between. In nucleotides, the CDR3 is TGTGCCAGCAGTTTAAGGGCGCAGAGCTCCTATAATTCACCCCTCCACTTT. Residues: CASSLRAQSSYNSPLHF.

The table lists this clonotype with a few counts. The J gene is TRBJ2-7, the V gene TRBV20-1; possibly TRBD1 or TRBD2 for D (5 bases each). This CDR3 is built from 14 residues. Germline V gives CDR1 DFQATT, CDR2 SNEGSKA (reference sequence). V lost 0 bases to trimming and J lost 2 bases, with 11 bases between them. CDR3 DNA sequence: TGCAGTGCTAGAGATTCCGGGGACCCCTACGAGCAGTACTTC. Translation: CSARDSGDPYEQYF.

This rearrangement joins TRBV7-2 to TRBJ2-3; D is perhaps TRBD1 (5 bases). V lost 5 bases and J 3 bases, leaving 9 bases between the germline ends. This CDR3 is 13 amino acids long. Germline V gene data show CDR1 as SGHTA and CDR2 as FQGNSA. CDR3 region: CASSIRQTDTQYF. The CDR3 DNA reads TGTGCCAGCAGCATTCGACAGACAGATACGCAGTATTTT.

V usage is TRBV10-2 and J usage is TRBJ2-4; 12 bases agree with TRBD2. The trim removed 10 bases at V and 5 bases at J, leaving 3 bases unmatched. CDR1 and CDR2 (germline): WSHSY, SAAADI. This CDR3 spans 13 amino acids. The CDR3 loop is CATRLAGENIQYF. The DNA for the CDR3 is TGCGCCACCAGACTAGCGGGGGAAAACATTCAGTACTTC.

Of note for this clonotype: Germline is not matched at one junction end, which may reflect a read error. The chain combines TRBV5-5 with TRBJ2-1; D remains unclear. The CDR3 totals 14 residues. Germline CDR1 reads SGHKS; CDR2 reads YYEKEE (reference sequence). This chain's CDR3 is CASNLASGDNEQFF. The CDR3 DNA reads TGTGCCAGCAACTTGGCCTCCGGAGACAATGAGCAGTTCTTC.

The chain is built from TRBV29-1 and TRBJ1-2; 10 bases are a match to TRBD1. Germline V gene sequence: CDR1 SQVTM, CDR2 ANQGSEA. The CDR3 length is 13 residues. V dropped 7 bases and J dropped 0; count of bases not matched to a gene: 2. The CDR3 sequence: CSGGTGANYGYTF. The CDR3 coding sequence is TGCAGCGGCGGGACAGGGGCTAACTATGGCTACACCTTC.

The genes are TRBV4-1 and TRBJ2-4, with 7 bases that match TRBD1. The CDR3 covers 15 residues. The germline V gene encodes CDR1 MGHRA and CDR2 YSYEKL. After removal of 0 bases from V and 15 bases from J, the junction contained 14 bases not matched to a gene. For the CDR3, the DNA is TGCGCCAGCAGCCAAGATCCCGGGACAGACAAAACCAGGTACTTC. It yields the protein CASSQDPGTDKTRYF.

Points on this clonotype: The CDR3 end shows no conserved phenylalanine or tryptophan, and so a read error is likely. This chain uses TRBV2 with TRBJ1-2, with unresolved D. V lost 2 bases, J lost 8 bases, and 12 bases lay in between. The CDR3 extends over 13 amino acids. CDR1 is SNHLY and CDR2 is FYNNEI in the germline V gene. CDR3 bases: TGTGCCAGCAGTGAATCAGGTGTATGGGGCTACACCTCC. This encodes CASSESGVWGYTS.